A single count supports the clone carrying this TCR beta chain. The junction departs from the called germline gene at one end, perhaps through a read error. The data stem from a study of blood T cell repertoires in COVID-19. As for the study in general: The samples span acute and convalescent COVID-19 from the United States, Italy and Spain. Nucleic acid was either cDNA or gDNA, and it came from T cells, B-cell-depleted T cells, or PBMCs.

Per the authors' pipeline: The assay estimated nucleated cells by amplifying reference gene primers. TCRdb's table, derived via immunoSEQ multiplex PCR, lists solely in-frame clones and lacks some. V and J calls and clone size come straight from that table; D and trimming were deduced from the DNA. In the table there are tens of thousands of clones, about four fifths of which are singletons. Patients from Seattle were sampled longitudinally, starting during active infection. This CDR3 region has 13 residues. Germline assignment: CDR1 SQVTM and CDR2 ANQGSEA. Material for sequencing was peripheral blood. The sequence came from a man at least 80 years old with COVID-19, enrolled during active disease. The rearrangement links TRBV29-1 to TRBJ1-5, with D uncertain. CDR3 in DNA: TGCAGCGTTCAAGAGTATAGCAATCAGCCCCAGCATTTT. Its translation is CSVQEYSNQPQHF.